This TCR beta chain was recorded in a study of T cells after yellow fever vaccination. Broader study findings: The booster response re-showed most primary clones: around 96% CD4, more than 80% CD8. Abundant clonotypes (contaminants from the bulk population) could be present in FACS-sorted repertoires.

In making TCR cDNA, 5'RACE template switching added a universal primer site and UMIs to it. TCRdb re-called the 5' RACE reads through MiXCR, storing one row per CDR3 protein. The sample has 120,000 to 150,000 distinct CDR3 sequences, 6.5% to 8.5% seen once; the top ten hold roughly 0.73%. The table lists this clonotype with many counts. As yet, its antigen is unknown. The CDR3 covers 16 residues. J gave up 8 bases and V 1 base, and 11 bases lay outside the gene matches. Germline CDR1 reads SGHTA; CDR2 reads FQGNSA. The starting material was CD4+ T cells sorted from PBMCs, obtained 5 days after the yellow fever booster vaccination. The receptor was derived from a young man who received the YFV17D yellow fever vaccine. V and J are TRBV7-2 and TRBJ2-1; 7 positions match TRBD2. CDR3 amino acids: CASSLVLRGSLDEQFF. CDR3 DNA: TGTGCCAGCAGCTTAGTACTCCGCGGGAGTCTCGATGAGCAGTTCTTC.